A single sample is the source of the 29 T cell receptor beta chains below, sequenced in a study of identical twins. TCRdb itself ran the 5' RACE reads through MiXCR, one entry per CDR3 protein. Here the sample spans under 250,000 distinct CDR3 sequences, over 9.5% being singletons. This same sample was also taken into another study, of yellow fever vaccine responses in identical twins.

Sequences were obtained from memory (CD45RO+) T cells sorted from blood. Receptor source: a woman in her late teens or twenties in good health.

This clonotype is medium-sized by share. The gene calls are TRBV29-1 and TRBJ2-5; maybe TRBD1 (5 bases). The ends were cut back, 5 bases at V and 4 bases at J, with 20 bases in the middle. This CDR3 is 15 amino acids long. CDR1 is SQVTM and CDR2 is ANQGSEA in the germline V gene. The CDR3 region has the DNA TGCAGCGTTCCGCAACCTTCAGGGTCTTTAGAGACCCAGTACTTC. Residues: CSVPQPSGSLETQYF.

The chain couples TRBV18 to TRBJ1-6, with 12 bases identical to TRBD1. J was trimmed by 10 bases and V by 6 bases; bases with no gene match: 4. Germline lookup yields CDR1 KGHSH and CDR2 LQKENI. This CDR3 spans 14 amino acids. The CDR3 region is CASSTGTGGSPLHF. The CDR3 nucleotides are TGTGCCAGCTCGACCGGGACAGGGGGCTCACCCCTCCACTTT.

This clonotype was counted at least ten times. V is TRBV7-2 and J is TRBJ2-3, with 9 nucleotides matching TRBD2. The CDR3 runs 12 residues. Germline CDR1 and CDR2: SGHTA and FQGNSA. Trimming removed 11 bases from V and 6 bases from J; junction bases left unmatched: 6. This chain's CDR3 is CALAGISDTQYF. The CDR3, as DNA: TGTGCCCTAGCGGGGATTTCGGATACGCAGTATTTT.

J is TRBJ2-7 and V is TRBV27, with 7 positions matching TRBD2. Germline V gene data show CDR1 as MNHEY and CDR2 as SMNVEV (reference sequence). There are 13 residues in the CDR3. V lost 5 bases to trimming and J lost 7 bases; unmatched junction nucleotides: 8. The CDR3 nucleotides read TGTGCCAGCAGTGCTTCTAGCGGAGGGGAGCAGTACTTC. Protein sequence: CASSASSGGEQYF.

This clonotype showed up many times. This chain connects TRBV20-1 to TRBJ2-7, with TRBD1 identical over 7 bases. From germline, CDR1 is DFQATT and CDR2 SNEGSKA (reference sequence). The V segment lost 5 bases and the J segment 0 bases; nucleotides outside the gene matches: 7. This CDR3 comprises 14 residues. The CDR3 loop reads CSAEGQSTSYEQYF. Here the CDR3 DNA reads TGCAGTGCTGAGGGACAGTCAACCTCCTACGAGCAGTACTTC.

V usage is TRBV4-1 and J usage is TRBJ2-7, with D tentatively TRBD1 (6 bases). V lost 2 bases and J lost 3, with 11 bases in between. The germline gives CDR1 MGHRA, CDR2 YSYEKL. The CDR3 consists of 14 residues. The CDR3 DNA reads TGCGCCAGCAGCCAAACCGGACAGTTCTACGAGCAGTACTTC. This encodes CASSQTGQFYEQYF.

The chain recombines TRBV20-1 with TRBJ2-7; no definite D call. Trimming took 2 bases from V and 7 from J, leaving 15 bases between them. The CDR3 length is 13 residues. In germline, CDR1 is DFQATT, CDR2 SNEGSKA (reference sequence). CDR3 sequence: CSARWPTPGEQYF. Written as DNA, the CDR3 is TGCAGTGCTAGATGGCCGACCCCTGGAGAGCAGTACTTC.

On this clonotype: A much larger clonotype is one base distant, so this may be a read error. The rearrangement joins TRBV9 to TRBJ2-1, with D possibly TRBD2 on 5 matching bases. This CDR3 has 18 amino acids. The germline V gene has CDR1 SGDLS and CDR2 YYNGEE. The germline V and J ends were trimmed by 0 bases and 9 bases, with 25 bases remaining between them. CDR3 region: CASSVVASWSFSQSEQFF. CDR3 sequence (DNA): TGTGCCAGCAGCGTAGTGGCTAGCTGGAGTTTTTCCCAGAGTGAGCAGTTCTTC. Full variable domain (remainder filled in from reference TRBV9 and TRBJ2-1): DSGVTQTPKHLITATGQRVTLRCSPRSGDLSVYWYQQSLDQGLQFLIQYYNGEERAKGNILERFSAQQFPDLHSELNLSSLELGDSALYFCASSVVASWSFSQSEQFFGPGTRLTVL.

The rearrangement uses TRBV2 and TRBJ2-6, with 7 bases that match TRBD1. V was pared by 11 bases and J by 0 bases, with 13 bases of the junction left unmatched. The CDR3 sequence is 17 residues long. Looked up from germline, CDR1 is SNHLY and CDR2 is FYNNEI. The DNA of the CDR3 is TGTGCCTTCAGTCATCGGGACAGCGGCTCTGGGGCCAACGTCCTGACTTTC. Protein sequence: CAFSHRDSGSGANVLTF.

V gene TRBV25-1 combines with J gene TRBJ2-5; 8 bases are shared with TRBD1. The V gene end was trimmed by 1 base and the J gene end by 3 bases; junction bases not matched to a gene: 7. The V gene's germline CDR1 is MGHDK and CDR2 SYGVNS. This CDR3 is 16 amino acids long. The CDR3 region is CASSESYRTGKETQYF. The CDR3 region has the DNA TGTGCCAGCAGTGAATCCTACCGGACAGGGAAAGAGACCCAGTACTTC.

This clonotype was seen a handful of times. The chain combines TRBV27 with TRBJ2-7, with TRBD1 matching over 10 bases. Trimming took 2 bases from V and 2 from J; bases not matched to a gene: 0. Germline-derived CDR1 and CDR2 are MNHEY and SMNVEV (reference sequence). There are 14 residues in the CDR3. The CDR3 loop reads CASSLGTGAYEQYF. CDR3 bases: TGTGCCAGCAGTTTAGGGACAGGGGCCTACGAGCAGTACTTC.

The chain recombines TRBV11-3 with TRBJ2-3; D might be TRBD1 (5 bases). V was shortened by 1 base and J by 2 bases, with 10 bases between the two germline ends. CDR1 and CDR2 (germline): SGHNT, YENEEA. The CDR3 sequence is 15 residues long. CDR3 sequence reads: CASSLGQGLTDTQYF. In DNA form, the CDR3 reads TGTGCCAGCAGCTTAGGGCAGGGCCTCACAGATACGCAGTATTTT.

This chain connects TRBV7-9 to TRBJ2-1; 7 bases are shared with TRBD1. The germline V gene has CDR1 SEHNR and CDR2 FQNEAQ (reference sequence). Trimming took 5 bases from V and 4 from J; bases not matched to a gene: 11. The CDR3 spans 16 residues. CDR3 sequence reads: CASSNPPDRTYNEQFF. The CDR3, as DNA: TGTGCCAGCAGCAACCCCCCGGACAGGACTTACAATGAGCAGTTCTTC.

The chain uses TRBV6-5 and TRBJ2-7, with D possibly matching TRBD1 (6 bases). Germline CDR1 is MNHEY and CDR2 is SVGAGI. V lost 2 bases and J 1 base, leaving 12 bases between the germline ends. The CDR3 consists of 15 residues. The chain's CDR3 is CASSYGGAPSYEQYF. The CDR3 DNA is TGTGCCAGCAGTTACGGGGGCGCTCCGTCCTACGAGCAGTACTTC.

This clonotype was detected many times. The V gene is TRBV7-9, the J gene TRBJ2-2, with TRBD1 matching 9 bases. Germline trimming cut 6 bases from V and 3 bases from J; bases unmatched to any gene: 11. The V gene's germline CDR1 is SEHNR and CDR2 FQNEAQ (reference sequence). The length of the CDR3 is 17 residues. CDR3 sequence (DNA): TGTGCCAGCAGTTATCCTTACAGGGGGCGTGACACCGGGGAGCTGTTTTTT. Its protein is CASSYPYRGRDTGELFF. The full variable domain, rest sourced from reference TRBV7-9 and TRBJ2-2, is DTGVSQNPRHKITKRGQNVTFRCDPISEHNRLYWYRQTLGQGPEFLTYFQNEAQLEKSRLLSDRFSAERPKGSFSTLEIQRTEQGDSAMYLCASSYPYRGRDTGELFFGEGSRLTVL.

V and J are TRBV7-2 and TRBJ2-1; 12 bases align to TRBD2. Germline-derived CDR1 and CDR2 are SGHTA and FQGNSA. This CDR3 contains 17 residues. Unmatched junction bases numbered 8, after V lost 1 base and J lost 7 bases. This CDR3 reads CASSLGASGGGGNEQFF. The CDR3, as DNA: TGTGCCAGCAGCTTAGGGGCTAGCGGGGGGGGTGGGAATGAGCAGTTCTTC.

Many counts were recorded for this clonotype. This sequence joins TRBV4-3 and TRBJ2-1, with TRBD1 matching over 8 bases. V was pared by 3 bases and J by 3 bases, with 1 base of the junction left unmatched. Per germline, CDR1 LGHNA and CDR2 YSLEER. This CDR3 has 14 residues. The CDR3 nucleotides read TGCGCCAGCAGCCAGGACAGGGACTACAATGAGCAGTTCTTC. It specifies CASSQDRDYNEQFF.

This clonotype has only one observation. This chain connects TRBV7-2 to TRBJ2-1; the match to TRBD2 covers 10 bases. J was trimmed by 5 bases and V by 1 base; bases with no gene match: 5. Germline V gene sequence: CDR1 SGHTA, CDR2 FQGNSA. CDR3 length: 16 amino acids. The CDR3 DNA is TGTGCCAGCAGCTTAGTCCAGCGGGAGGGAAACAATGAGCAGTTCTTC. Amino acid sequence: CASSLVQREGNNEQFF.

This clonotype was picked up many times. The chain has TRBV28 and TRBJ2-5; 9 positions agree with TRBD1. CDR3 size: 16 residues. The V and J ends lost 5 bases and 4 bases, in that order; junction bases with no gene match: 11. Germline V gives CDR1 MDHEN, CDR2 SYDVKM. This CDR3 is CASSPQGAQARETQYF. The CDR3 DNA is TGTGCCAGCAGTCCACAGGGGGCGCAAGCCCGAGAGACCCAGTACTTC.

This clonotype was observed a few times. The V gene is TRBV20-1, the J gene TRBJ2-1, with 7 bases matching TRBD2. CDR3 length equals 15 residues. Germline CDR1 and CDR2: DFQATT and SNEGSKA (reference sequence). Trimming at V came to 6 bases and at J to 5 bases, leaving 13 bases not matched to a gene. CDR3 in DNA: TGCAGTGCGCACGACGGGACTAAACCCCACAATGAGCAGTTCTTC. As protein: CSAHDGTKPHNEQFF.

This clonotype was recorded many times. The V and J genes are TRBV20-1 and TRBJ2-3; TRBD1 matches 10 bases. Unmatched junction bases numbered 25, after V lost 0 bases and J lost 4 bases. This CDR3 region has 22 residues. Germline V lookup: CDR1 DFQATT, CDR2 SNEGSKA (reference sequence). CDR3 loop: CSARDLAFWTGGTRGGADTQYF. The CDR3 DNA is TGCAGTGCTAGAGATCTGGCCTTCTGGACAGGGGGGACCCGAGGGGGTGCAGATACGCAGTATTTT.

This clonotype was seen repeatedly, ten times or more. CDR3 nucleotides: TGTGCCAGCAGCTTCGACAGGTACGAGCAGTACTTC. Protein product: CASSFDRYEQYF. The chain employs TRBV7-2 and TRBJ2-7; a weak D match, TRBD1 (6 bases). Between the trimmed V and J ends, which lost 3 bases and 4 bases, there was a span of 7 bases. Germline V gives CDR1 SGHTA, CDR2 FQGNSA. The CDR3 totals 12 residues.

This clonotype showed up many times. The chain carries TRBV7-6 and TRBJ2-1; D remains ambiguous. The length of the CDR3 is 16 residues. V lost 1 base and J lost 4, with 14 bases in between. The V gene's germline CDR1 is SGHVS and CDR2 FNYEAQ. The CDR3 sequence: CASSLDATPRYNEQFF. CDR3 bases: TGTGCCAGCAGCTTAGATGCGACCCCTCGATACAATGAGCAGTTCTTC.

This chain connects TRBV3-1 to TRBJ2-3; no definite D call. Per germline, CDR1 LGHDT and CDR2 YNNKEL (reference sequence). Trimming took off 4 bases at V and 0 bases at J, with 8 bases between the two ends. The CDR3 sequence is 14 residues long. CDR3 DNA: TGTGCCAGCAGCCTAATGGACAGCACAGATACGCAGTATTTT. It translates to CASSLMDSTDTQYF.

Only a few counts were recorded for this clonotype. V gene TRBV10-3 combines with J gene TRBJ2-4, with D possibly matching TRBD2 (6 bases). Germline assignment: CDR1 ENHRY and CDR2 SYGVKD. The V end was cut by 3 bases, the J end by 3 bases, with 9 bases between. CDR3 length: 14 amino acids. The CDR3 DNA reads as TGTGCCATCAGTGAAATGGGGGGCAAAAACATTCAGTACTTC. It translates to CAISEMGGKNIQYF.

The chain employs TRBV19 and TRBJ2-2; D is perhaps TRBD1 or TRBD2 (5 bases each). The CDR3 covers 14 residues. Germline lookup yields CDR1 LNHDA and CDR2 SQIVND (reference sequence). V lost 3 bases, J lost 3 bases, and 8 bases lay in between. CDR3 in amino acids: CASSIGAYTGELFF. In DNA form, the CDR3 reads TGTGCCAGTAGTATCGGGGCGTACACCGGGGAGCTGTTTTTT. Complete variable domain (other parts from reference TRBV19 and TRBJ2-2): DGGITQSPKYLFRKEGQNVTLSCEQNLNHDAMYWYRQDPGQGLRLIYYSQIVNDFQKGDIAEGYSVSREKKESFPLTVTSAQKNPTAFYLCASSIGAYTGELFFGEGSRLTVL.

This clonotype appeared a few times. The gene calls are TRBV5-1 and TRBJ1-2; D remains unclear. This CDR3 has 15 residues. Germline CDR1 and CDR2: SGHRS and YFSETQ. The V end was cut by 0 bases, the J end by 4 bases, with 13 bases between. CDR3 nucleotides: TGCGCCAGCAGCTTGGGCGGAAGAGTGGGCTATGGCTACACCTTC. As protein: CASSLGGRVGYGYTF.

This clonotype was seen a handful of times. V and J are TRBV29-1 and TRBJ2-1; D might be TRBD1 (5 bases). Germline V gene sequence: CDR1 SQVTM, CDR2 ANQGSEA. Trimming shortened V by 7 bases and J by 5 bases, and 9 bases separated the two germline ends. The CDR3 sequence is 11 residues long. The CDR3 sequence is CSADSNNEQFF. DNA for the CDR3: TGCAGCGCCGACAGCAACAATGAGCAGTTCTTC.

The chain carries TRBV14 and TRBJ2-7; 11 bases agree with TRBD2. Germline CDR1 reads SGHDN; CDR2 reads FVKESK. The CDR3 loop spans 15 amino acids. The ends lost 1 base at V and 4 bases at J; junction bases unmatched: 3. The CDR3 nucleotides are TGTGCCAGCAGCCAAGTGTCTAGCGGGGGGTACGAGCAGTACTTC. This encodes CASSQVSSGGYEQYF.